Listed below are T cell receptor beta chains from one sample, sequenced in a study of T cell responses to AZD1222 COVID-19 vaccine. Sequencing used immunoSEQ multiplex PCR; TCRdb keeps in-frame clones, though not all of them. The sample has 25,000 to 35,000 clones, approximately 90% seen once. The sequenced sample was peripheral blood, obtained on day 0 of AZD1222 vaccination. Source of these receptors: an adult in good health. Each CDR3 is given with its conserved first and last residue. Each record gives: D gene, V gene, CDR3 protein. The D gene is left open where the match is weak.

D: NA
V: TRBV30
CDR3: CAWRPDRSGNTIYF

D: TRBD1
V: TRBV19
CDR3: CASSPAPGQGMAGELFF

D: NA
V: TRBV2
CDR3: CASTLYNEQFF

D: NA
V: TRBV14
CDR3: CASSQDVGGLGGYTF

D: NA
V: TRBV11-2
CDR3: CASSLSGYGYTF

D: NA
V: TRBV30
CDR3: CAWAALGSGTDTQYF

D: TRBD2
V: TRBV5-4
CDR3: CASSLIGGDEQYF

D: TRBD1
V: TRBV5-5
CDR3: CASSFHTGTGFYPYEQYF

D: NA
V: TRBV12-5
CDR3: CASGISGSGNTIYF

D: NA
V: TRBV3-1/TRBV3-2
CDR3: CASSQTDRPNTEAFF

D: NA
V: TRBV12-3/TRBV12-4
CDR3: CASSFGGNGYTF

D: NA
V: TRBV12-3/TRBV12-4
CDR3: CASSFMGQPQHF

D: TRBD1
V: TRBV6-5
CDR3: CATTRGPFYEQYF

D: NA
V: TRBV7-2
CDR3: CASSLEWHTQPQHF

D: NA
V: TRBV3-1/TRBV3-2
CDR3: CASSQEVWGIYEAFF

D: NA
V: TRBV2
CDR3: CATGTEQFF

D: NA
V: TRBV19
CDR3: CASSIGSSYEQYF

D: TRBD1
V: TRBV9
CDR3: CASSQQGANDYTF

D: NA
V: TRBV19
CDR3: CASSTGAQTGELFF

D: NA
V: TRBV5-6
CDR3: CASHSEQATNYGYTF

D: NA
V: TRBV9
CDR3: CASSVTGQETQYF

D: NA
V: TRBV21-1
CDR3: CASSKVEGTGRSYEQYF

D: NA
V: TRBV11-2
CDR3: CASSKVPGWNYGYTF

D: TRBD1
V: TRBV6-6
CDR3: CASSYYQTGNQPQHF

D: NA
V: TRBV7-6
CDR3: CASSLGGGQPYNEQFF

D: NA
V: TRBV6-5
CDR3: CASIPLGNSPLHF

D: TRBD1
V: TRBV6-1
CDR3: CASSSGTATYEQYF

D: NA
V: TRBV9
CDR3: CASSVAPRGDYGYTF

D: NA
V: TRBV2
CDR3: CASSVWGNEQFF

D: NA
V: TRBV9
CDR3: CASSPFMGGDYEQYF

D: NA
V: TRBV3-1/TRBV3-2
CDR3: CASSQGANTEAFF

D: NA
V: TRBV7-8
CDR3: CASSLEGRSTGETQYF

D: NA
V: TRBV11-1
CDR3: CASSLGTPLGYTF